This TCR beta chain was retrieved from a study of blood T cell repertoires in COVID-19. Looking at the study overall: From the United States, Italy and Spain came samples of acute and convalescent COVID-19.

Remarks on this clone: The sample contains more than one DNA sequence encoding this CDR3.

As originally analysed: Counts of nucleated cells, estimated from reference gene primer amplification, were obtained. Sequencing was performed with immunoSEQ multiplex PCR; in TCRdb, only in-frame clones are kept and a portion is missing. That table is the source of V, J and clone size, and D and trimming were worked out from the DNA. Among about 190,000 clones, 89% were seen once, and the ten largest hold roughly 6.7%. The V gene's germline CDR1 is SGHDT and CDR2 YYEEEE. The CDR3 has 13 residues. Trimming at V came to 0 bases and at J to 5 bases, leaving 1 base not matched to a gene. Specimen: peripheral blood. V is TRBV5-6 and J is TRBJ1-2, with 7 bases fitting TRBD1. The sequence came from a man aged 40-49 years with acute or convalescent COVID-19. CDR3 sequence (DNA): TGTGCCAGCAGCTTGGACAGGGGATATGGCTACACCTTC. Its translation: CASSLDRGYGYTF.